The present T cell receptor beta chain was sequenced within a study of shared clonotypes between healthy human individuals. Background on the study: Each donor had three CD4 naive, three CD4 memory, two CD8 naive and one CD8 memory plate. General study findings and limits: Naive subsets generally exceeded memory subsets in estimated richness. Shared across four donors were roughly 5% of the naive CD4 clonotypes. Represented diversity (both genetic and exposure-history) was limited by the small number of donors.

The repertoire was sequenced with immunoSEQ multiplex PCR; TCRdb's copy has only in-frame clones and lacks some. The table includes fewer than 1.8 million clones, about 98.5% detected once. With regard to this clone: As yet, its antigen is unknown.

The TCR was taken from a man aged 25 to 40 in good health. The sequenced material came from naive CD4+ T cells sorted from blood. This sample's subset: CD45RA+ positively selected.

CDR3: CASSLPPSGGSLEQYF. The CDR3 nucleotides read TGTGCCAGCAGTTTACCCCCTAGCGGGGGTTCTTTGGAGCAGTACTTC. J is TRBJ2-7 and V is TRBV28; 10 nucleotides line up with TRBD2. This CDR3 has 16 amino acids. V trimming: 2 bases; J trimming: 7 bases; junction bases outside the gene matches: 11. The germline V gene encodes CDR1 MDHEN and CDR2 SYDVKM.